These 2 T cell receptor beta chains came from one sample sequenced in a study of blood T cell repertoires in COVID-19 (TCRdb year 2020). Libraries were prepared through the immunoSEQ multiplex PCR assay. As stored in TCRdb, this immuneACCESS dataset retains in-frame rearrangements with V and J assigned. A fraction of the clones does not appear; measured against another copy, unresolved V genes explain less than half of the discrepancy, and the remainder lacks a known reason. Recorded for this sample are about 98,000 clones; roughly 87% of them occurred a single time. The ten largest clones capture around 4.5% of the sample. The sample comprised peripheral blood. These receptors came from a man between 65 and 79 years old with acute or convalescent COVID-19.

The chain has TRBV23-1 and TRBJ1-2, with TRBD1 identical over 7 bases. Being an ORF, TRBV23-1 has a function that is uncertain. CDR3 length: 15 residues. Trimming at V came to 2 bases and at J to 3 bases, leaving 6 bases not matched to a gene. The CDR3 DNA sequence: TGCGCCAGCAGTCAACCCAAACAGGGGTACTATGGCTACACCTTC. The encoded protein is CASSQPKQGYYGYTF.

The chain joins TRBV19 to TRBJ1-1, with TRBD1 identical over 8 bases. The trim removed 6 bases at V and 1 base at J, leaving 1 base unmatched. CDR1 is LNHDA and CDR2 is SQIVND in the germline V gene (reference sequence). This CDR3 contains 13 residues. Here the CDR3 reads CASRTGANTEAFF. CDR3 sequence (DNA): TGTGCCAGTAGGACAGGGGCGAACACTGAAGCTTTCTTT.